This T cell receptor beta chain appears in the sequencing data of a study of human T cells and chemical hapten exposure. Study in general: Variation in per-sample TCR yields came mainly from small pooled library volume differences.

Sample time point: pre-sensitization, week 0. Treatment denoted: therapeutic diphenylcyclopropenone sensitization with weekly scalp DPC. This clonotype was recorded many times. One entry per CDR3 protein, called by TCRdb with MiXCR from the RACE reads. This table has fewer than 300,000 distinct CDR3 sequences, 7.7% appearing once. V was shortened by 7 bases and J by 0 bases, with 11 bases between the two germline ends. This CDR3 has 14 amino acids. The V gene's germline CDR1 is SGHRS and CDR2 YFSETQ. The source of this sequence is a man between 18 and 29 years old with alopecia areata. Some clones in this sample may be carry-over from other donors' samples. The sample was whole blood, taken in connection with sensitization to the hapten diphenylcyclopropenone (DPC). This chain connects TRBV5-1 to TRBJ2-1, with D possibly being TRBD1 (6 bases). CDR3 region: CASSTGISYNEQFF. The DNA of the CDR3 is TGCGCCAGCTCCACAGGGATCTCCTACAATGAGCAGTTCTTC.